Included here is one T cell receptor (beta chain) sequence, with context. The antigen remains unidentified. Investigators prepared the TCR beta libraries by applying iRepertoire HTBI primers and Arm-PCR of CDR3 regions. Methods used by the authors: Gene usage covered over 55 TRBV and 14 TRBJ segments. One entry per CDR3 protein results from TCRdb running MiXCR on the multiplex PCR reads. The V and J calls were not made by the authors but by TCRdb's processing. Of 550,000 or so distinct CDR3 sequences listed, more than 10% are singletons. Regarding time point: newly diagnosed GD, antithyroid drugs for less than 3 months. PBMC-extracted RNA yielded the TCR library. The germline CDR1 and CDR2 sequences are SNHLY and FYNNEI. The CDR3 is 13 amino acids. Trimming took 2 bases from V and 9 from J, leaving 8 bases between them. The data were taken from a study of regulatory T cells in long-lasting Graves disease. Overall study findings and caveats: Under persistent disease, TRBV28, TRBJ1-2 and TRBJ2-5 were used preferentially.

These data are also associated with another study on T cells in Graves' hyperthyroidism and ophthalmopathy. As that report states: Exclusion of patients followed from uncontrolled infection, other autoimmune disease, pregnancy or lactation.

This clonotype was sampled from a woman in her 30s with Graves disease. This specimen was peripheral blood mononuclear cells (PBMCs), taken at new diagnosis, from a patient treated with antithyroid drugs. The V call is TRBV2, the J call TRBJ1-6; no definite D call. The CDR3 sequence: CASSELELSPLHF. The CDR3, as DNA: TGTGCCAGCAGTGAACTCGAACTTTCACCCCTCCACTTT.